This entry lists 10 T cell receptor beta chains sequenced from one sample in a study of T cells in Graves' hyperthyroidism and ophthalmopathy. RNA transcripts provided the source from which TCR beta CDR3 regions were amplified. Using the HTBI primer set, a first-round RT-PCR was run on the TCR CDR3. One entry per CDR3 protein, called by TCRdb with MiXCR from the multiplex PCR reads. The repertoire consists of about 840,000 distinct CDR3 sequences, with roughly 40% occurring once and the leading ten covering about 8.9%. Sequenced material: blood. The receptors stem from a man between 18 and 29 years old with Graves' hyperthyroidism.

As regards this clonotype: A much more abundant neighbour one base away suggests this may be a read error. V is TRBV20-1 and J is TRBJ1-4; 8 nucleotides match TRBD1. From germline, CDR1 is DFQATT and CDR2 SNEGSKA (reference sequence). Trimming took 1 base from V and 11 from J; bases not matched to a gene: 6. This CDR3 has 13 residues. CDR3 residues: CSARGTGREKLFF. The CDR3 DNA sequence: TGCAGTGCTAGAGGGACAGGGAGGGAGAAACTGTTTTTT.

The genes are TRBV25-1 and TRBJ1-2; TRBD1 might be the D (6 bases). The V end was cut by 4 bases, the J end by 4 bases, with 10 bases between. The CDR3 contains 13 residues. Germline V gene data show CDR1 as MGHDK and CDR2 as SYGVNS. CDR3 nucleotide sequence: TGTGCCAGCAGTGGAGGACAGTCCTATGGCTACACCTTC. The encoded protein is CASSGGQSYGYTF.

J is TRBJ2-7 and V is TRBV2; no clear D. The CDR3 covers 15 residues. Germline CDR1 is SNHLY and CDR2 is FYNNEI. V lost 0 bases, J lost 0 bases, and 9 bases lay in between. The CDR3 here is CASSEAFSDSYEQYF. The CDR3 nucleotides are TGTGCCAGCAGTGAAGCGTTTTCGGACTCCTACGAGCAGTACTTC.

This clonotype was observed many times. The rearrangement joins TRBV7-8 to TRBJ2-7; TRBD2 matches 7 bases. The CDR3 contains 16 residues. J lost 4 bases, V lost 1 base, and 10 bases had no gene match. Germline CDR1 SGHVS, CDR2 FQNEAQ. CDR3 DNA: TGTGCCAGCAGCTTAGAACTCCAGGGAGGGCGATACGAGCAGTACTTC. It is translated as CASSLELQGGRYEQYF.

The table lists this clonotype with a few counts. The CDR3 reads CASSSGTPTGTQYF. The CDR3 DNA sequence: TGCGCCAGCAGCTCCGGGACTCCCACAGGGACCCAGTACTTC. This chain joins TRBV5-1 and TRBJ2-5, with D tentatively TRBD2 (6 bases). The CDR3 spans 14 residues. V shed 3 bases and J shed 7 bases, with 16 bases lying between them. Germline V gene sequence: CDR1 SGHRS, CDR2 YFSETQ.

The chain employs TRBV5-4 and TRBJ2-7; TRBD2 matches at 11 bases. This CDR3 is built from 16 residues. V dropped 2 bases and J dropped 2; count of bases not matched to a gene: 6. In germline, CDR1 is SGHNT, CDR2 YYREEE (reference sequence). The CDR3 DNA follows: TGTGCCAGCAGCTTTCCGGGACTAGCGGTAACCTACGAGCAGTACTTC. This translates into CASSFPGLAVTYEQYF.

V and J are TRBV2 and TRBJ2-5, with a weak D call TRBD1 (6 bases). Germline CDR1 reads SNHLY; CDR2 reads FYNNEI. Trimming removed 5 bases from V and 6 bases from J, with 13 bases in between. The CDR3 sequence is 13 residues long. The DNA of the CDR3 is TGTGCCAGCAGTCCCGGACAGCTTAAGACCCAGTACTTC. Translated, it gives CASSPGQLKTQYF.

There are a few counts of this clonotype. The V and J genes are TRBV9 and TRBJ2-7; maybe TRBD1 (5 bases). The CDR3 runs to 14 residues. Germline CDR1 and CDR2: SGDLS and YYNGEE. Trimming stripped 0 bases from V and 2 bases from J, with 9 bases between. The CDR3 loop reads CASSVEGAAYEQYF. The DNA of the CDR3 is TGTGCCAGCAGCGTAGAAGGGGCAGCCTACGAGCAGTACTTC.

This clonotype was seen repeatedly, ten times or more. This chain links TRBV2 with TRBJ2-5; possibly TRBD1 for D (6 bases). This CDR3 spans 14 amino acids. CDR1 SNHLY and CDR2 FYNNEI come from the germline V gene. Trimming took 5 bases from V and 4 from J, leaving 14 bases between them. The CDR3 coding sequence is TGTGCCAGCAGTCCCGACAGGTCCCTAGAGACCCAGTACTTC. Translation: CASSPDRSLETQYF.

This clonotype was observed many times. The CDR3 reads CASATGWGELFF. Written as DNA, the CDR3 is TGTGCCAGTGCGACAGGGTGGGGGGAGCTGTTTTTT. The chain joins TRBV19 to TRBJ2-2; 7 bases line up with TRBD1. Germline V gene lookup returns CDR1 LNHDA and CDR2 SQIVND (reference sequence). The CDR3 totals 12 residues. V was pared by 8 bases and J by 8 bases, with 5 bases of the junction left unmatched.